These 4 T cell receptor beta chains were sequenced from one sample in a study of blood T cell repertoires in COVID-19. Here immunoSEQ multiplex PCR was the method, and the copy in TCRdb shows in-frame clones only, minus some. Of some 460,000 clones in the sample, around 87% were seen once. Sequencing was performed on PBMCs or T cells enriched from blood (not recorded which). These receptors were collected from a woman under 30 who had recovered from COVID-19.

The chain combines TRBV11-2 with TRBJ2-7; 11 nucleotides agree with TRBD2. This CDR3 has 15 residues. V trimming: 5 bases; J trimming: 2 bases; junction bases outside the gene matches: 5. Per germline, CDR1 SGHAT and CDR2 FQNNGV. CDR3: CASSLRTSGPYEQYF. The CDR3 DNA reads TGTGCCAGCAGCCTTCGGACTAGCGGGCCCTACGAGCAGTACTTC.

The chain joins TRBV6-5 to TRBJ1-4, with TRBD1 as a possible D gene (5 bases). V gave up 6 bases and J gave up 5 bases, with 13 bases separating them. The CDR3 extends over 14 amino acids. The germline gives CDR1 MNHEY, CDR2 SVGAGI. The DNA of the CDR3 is TGTGCCAGCAGCGAGAAGGGGTTAAATGAAAAACTGTTTTTT. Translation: CASSEKGLNEKLFF.

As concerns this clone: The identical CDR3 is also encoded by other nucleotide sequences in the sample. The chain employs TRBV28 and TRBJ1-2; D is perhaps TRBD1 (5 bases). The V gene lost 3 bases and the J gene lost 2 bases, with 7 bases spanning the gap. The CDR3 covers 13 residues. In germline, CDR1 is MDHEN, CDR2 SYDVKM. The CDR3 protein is CASSLGQNYGYTF. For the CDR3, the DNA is TGTGCCAGCAGTTTGGGGCAGAACTATGGCTACACCTTC.

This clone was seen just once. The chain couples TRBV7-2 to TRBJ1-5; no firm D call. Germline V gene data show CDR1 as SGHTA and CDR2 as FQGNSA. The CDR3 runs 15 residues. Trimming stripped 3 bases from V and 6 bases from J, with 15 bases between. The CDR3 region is CASSFYRGNGQPQHF. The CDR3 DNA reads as TGTGCCAGCAGCTTTTATCGGGGAAACGGTCAGCCCCAGCATTTT.